This T cell receptor (beta chain) was retrieved from a study of blood T cells in healthy people across ages. For the second PCR, which ran for about 7 to 11 cycles, a sample-barcoded 5' primer and a J-beta primer mix were used. TCRdb processed the 5' RACE reads anew with MiXCR; each CDR3 protein has one entry. The sample holds fewer than 900,000 distinct CDR3 sequences, approximately 43% seen once. CDR1 and CDR2 (germline): KGHSH, LQKENI. This CDR3 is 13 amino acids long. Trimming stripped 5 bases from V and 13 bases from J, with 18 bases between. With regard to this clonotype: This may stem from a read error, because a much larger clone lies one nucleotide away.

The receptor was isolated from a woman aged 55-70 years in good health. Sequenced material: blood. The chain has TRBV18 and TRBJ2-1; TRBD1 might be the D (5 bases). CDR3 protein: CASSGAQRETQFF. DNA of the CDR3: TGTGCCAGCTCAGGGGCCCAGCGAGAGACCCAGTTCTTC.